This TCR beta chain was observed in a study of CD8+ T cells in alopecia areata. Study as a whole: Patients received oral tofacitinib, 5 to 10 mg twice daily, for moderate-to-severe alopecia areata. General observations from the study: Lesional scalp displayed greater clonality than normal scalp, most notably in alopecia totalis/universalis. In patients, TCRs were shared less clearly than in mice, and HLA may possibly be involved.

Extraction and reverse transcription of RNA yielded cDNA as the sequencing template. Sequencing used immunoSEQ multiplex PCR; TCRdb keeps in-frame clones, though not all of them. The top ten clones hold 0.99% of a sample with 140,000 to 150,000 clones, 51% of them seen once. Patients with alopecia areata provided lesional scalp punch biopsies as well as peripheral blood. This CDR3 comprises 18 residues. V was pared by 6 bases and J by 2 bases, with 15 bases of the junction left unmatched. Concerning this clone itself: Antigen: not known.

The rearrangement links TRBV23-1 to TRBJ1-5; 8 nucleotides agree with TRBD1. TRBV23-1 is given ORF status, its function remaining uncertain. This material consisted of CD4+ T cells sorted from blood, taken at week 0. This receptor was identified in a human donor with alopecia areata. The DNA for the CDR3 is TGCGCCAGCAGAAAACCGGGACAGGTGCGCGCGGGCAATCAGCCCCAGCATTTT. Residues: CASRKPGQVRAGNQPQHF.